The next 13 T cell receptor beta chains were all read from a single sample in a study of blood T cell repertoires in COVID-19. Data came from immunoSEQ multiplex PCR; TCRdb stores just in-frame clones and leaves some out. This table holds over 300,000 clones, approximately 90% found once. Input material: PBMCs or T cells enriched from blood (not recorded which). The receptors come from a woman aged 30 to 39 who had recovered from COVID-19.

The table lists this clone with a count of one. The chain combines TRBV6-4 with TRBJ2-3, with TRBD1 identical over 9 bases. The CDR3 sequence is 19 residues long. Germline assignment: CDR1 MRHNA and CDR2 SNTAGT. Unmatched junction bases numbered 20, after V lost 6 bases and J lost 4 bases. CDR3 amino acids: CASSRGQGRGHLGSDTQYF. The DNA of the CDR3 is TGTGCCAGCAGCCGCGGACAGGGGCGGGGGCATCTCGGCTCAGATACGCAGTATTTT.

The chain employs TRBV30 and TRBJ1-2, with D possibly matching TRBD1 (5 bases). Trimming removed 2 bases at V and 8 bases at J, with 15 bases between. Germline V gives CDR1 GTSNPN, CDR2 SVGIG (reference sequence). The CDR3 is made up of 13 amino acids. CDR3 sequence reads: CAWSRQGGNGYTF. The CDR3 nucleotides read TGTGCCTGGAGTAGGCAGGGAGGTAACGGCTACACCTTC.

The chain carries TRBV5-5 and TRBJ2-2; a weak D match, TRBD1 (5 bases). The CDR3 sequence is 16 residues long. Germline CDR1 reads SGHKS; CDR2 reads YYEKEE (reference sequence). V lost 0 bases and J 4 bases, leaving 13 bases between the germline ends. The CDR3 nucleotides read TGTGCCAGCAGCTTGGAGCAGGGTCGGAGCACCGGGGAGCTGTTTTTT. Translation: CASSLEQGRSTGELFF.

The V and J genes are TRBV29-1 and TRBJ2-2; D not resolved. CDR1 is SQVTM, CDR2 ANQGSEA, per germline. V lost 5 bases, J lost 1 base, and 8 bases lay in between. This CDR3 spans 13 amino acids. CDR3 amino acids: CSVPAQNTGELFF. For the CDR3, the DNA is TGCAGCGTTCCCGCACAGAACACCGGGGAGCTGTTTTTT.

The V and J genes are TRBV27 and TRBJ1-1; D is uncertain. V gave up 0 bases and J gave up 1 base, with 9 bases separating them. The CDR3 extends over 15 amino acids. The germline gives CDR1 MNHEY, CDR2 SMNVEV (reference sequence). CDR3 bases: TGTGCCAGCAGTTTATCTCCAGGAGGGAACACTGAAGCTTTCTTT. Translated: CASSLSPGGNTEAFF.

The chain employs TRBV14 and TRBJ2-6; the match to TRBD1 covers 7 bases. The germline V gene has CDR1 SGHDN and CDR2 FVKESK. This CDR3 has 16 residues. Losses at the gene ends were 5 bases for V and 0 bases for J; bases not matched to a gene: 4. For the CDR3, the DNA is TGTGCCAGCAGCTACAGGGGTAGCTCTGGGGCCAACGTCCTGACTTTC. Encoded protein: CASSYRGSSGANVLTF.

The V and J genes are TRBV6-5 and TRBJ1-2; TRBD1 matches 7 bases. CDR1 is MNHEY and CDR2 is SVGAGI in the germline V gene. CDR3 length equals 14 residues. V gave up 2 bases and J gave up 4 bases; unmatched junction bases: 4. In DNA, the CDR3 is TGTGCCAGCAGTTACGCGACAGGGATCTATGGCTACACCTTC. It is translated as CASSYATGIYGYTF.

In regard to this clone: This sample includes further DNA sequences coding for the same CDR3. This chain joins TRBV5-1 and TRBJ1-1; TRBD1 agrees at 8 bases. Germline CDR1 and CDR2: SGHRS and YFSETQ. This CDR3 has 14 residues. Unmatched junction bases numbered 7, after V lost 4 bases and J lost 5 bases. The CDR3 region has the DNA TGCGCCAGCAGCCGCGGGACAGGAGGGACTGAAGCTTTCTTT. It translates to CASSRGTGGTEAFF.

The DNA of the CDR3 is TGTGCCAGCAGCCAATATCATGGCTACACCTTC. This encodes CASSQYHGYTF. V is TRBV3-1 (or the pseudogene TRBV3-2) and J is TRBJ1-2; D remains unclear. Germline V gene data show CDR1 as LGHDT and CDR2 as YNNKEL (reference sequence). V dropped 2 bases and J dropped 6 bases, with 4 bases sitting between them. The CDR3 consists of 11 residues.

CDR3: CASSRGGSVGEQYF. Written as DNA, the CDR3 is TGCGCCAGCAGCCGAGGGGGCTCCGTAGGCGAGCAGTACTTC. This rearrangement joins TRBV5-1 to TRBJ2-7; 7 nucleotides line up with TRBD1. The germline V gene encodes CDR1 SGHRS and CDR2 YFSETQ. This CDR3 contains 14 residues. V shed 4 bases and J 6 bases; nucleotides not matched to a gene: 10.

V is TRBV6-5 and J is TRBJ1-2, with D possibly being TRBD1 (6 bases). The CDR3 contains 14 residues. V lost 2 bases and J 2 bases, leaving 9 bases between the germline ends. Germline V CDR1 and CDR2: MNHEY, SVGAGI. In nucleotides, the CDR3 is TGTGCCAGCAGTTACGTACAGGGCAACTATGGCTACACCTTC. Protein sequence: CASSYVQGNYGYTF.

The genes are TRBV7-8 and TRBJ2-1, with a possible D match to TRBD1 (5 bases). CDR1 and CDR2 (germline): SGHVS, FQNEAQ. There are 15 residues in the CDR3. V was trimmed by 1 base and J by 5 bases, leaving 12 bases between them. The CDR3 bases are TGTGCCAGCAGCTTAGTACGCCAGGGCCACAATGAGCAGTTCTTC. It specifies CASSLVRQGHNEQFF. The variable domain in full, completed from reference TRBV7-8 and TRBJ2-1, reads GAGVSQSPRYKVAKRGQDVALRCDPISGHVSLFWYQQALGQGPEFLTYFQNEAQLDKSGLPSDRFFAERPEGSVSTLKIQRTQQEDSAVYLCASSLVRQGHNEQFFGPGTRLTVL.

The chain links TRBV9 to TRBJ1-1; 8 bases are a match to TRBD1. The CDR3 has 14 amino acids. The V gene end was trimmed by 0 bases and the J gene end by 11 bases; junction bases not matched to a gene: 9. The germline gives CDR1 SGDLS, CDR2 YYNGEE. The CDR3 region is CASSVGSGGGEAFF. CDR3 bases: TGTGCCAGCAGCGTAGGTTCAGGGGGCGGTGAGGCTTTCTTT.